This T cell receptor beta chain was captured in a study of blood T cell repertoires in COVID-19. Across the whole study: T cells, B-cell-depleted T cells, or PBMCs provided the cDNA or gDNA that served as material.

The protocol was immunoSEQ multiplex PCR, while the TCRdb copy is restricted to in-frame clones and leaves out a portion. The sample lists just over 250,000 clones, 88% occurring once. The source material was peripheral blood. The source of this sequence is a woman between 65 and 79 years old with COVID-19, enrolled during active disease.

CDR3 protein: CASSEIPAGAGETQYF. DNA of the CDR3: TGTGCCAGCAGTGAAATTCCGGCGGGAGCTGGGGAGACCCAGTACTTC. The rearrangement links TRBV6-1 to TRBJ2-5, with 7 nucleotides matching TRBD2. The CDR3 runs 16 residues. Trimming at V came to 2 bases and at J to 5 bases, leaving 11 bases not matched to a gene. The germline V gene has CDR1 MNHNS and CDR2 SASEGT.